This TCR beta chain came from a study of brain T cells in children with intractable seizures (dated by TCRdb to the early 2020s). Some background on the complete study: A NanoString immunology panel was first used to screen resected brain tissue from roughly 52 pediatric epilepsy surgery cases for immune gene transcripts. Of the roughly twelve selected surgery cases, pre-surgery blood was also sequenced for eight, so four had brain tissue only.

According to the study, the label for this sample's time point signals: resected brain tissue, or blood drawn just prior to surgery. The surgery cases with the highest brain T cell transcript signatures were chosen for TCR beta chain sequencing of brain tissue, and also of blood when blood was available. Before surgery, patients had received at least one anti-epileptic drug. The TCR-sequenced patients were children whose drug-resistant epilepsy was caused by tuberous sclerosis complex, focal cortical dysplasia, Rasmussen encephalitis or hemimegalencephaly. Bulk genomic DNA was extracted from unsorted brain tissue and whole blood with the Monarch genomic DNA purification kit. TCR beta chain sequences were generated from genomic DNA using the immunoSEQ assay. The study's processing was this. CDR3 sequences not starting with the conserved framework cysteine at position 104 were manually removed. Clonality was calculated as one minus the normalized Shannon's Diversity Index, with values ranging from 0 (maximal diversity) to 1 (oligoclonal). Chi-squared comparison-of-proportions tests were used to check whether the frequency of the same CDR3 differed between samples, for example brain versus blood. Public clonotypes were identified by searching immuneACCESS, and similarity to known antiviral clonotypes was assessed with the VDJdb browser. TCRdb retrieved this table from immuneACCESS and kept in-frame rearrangements only. Not all clones are present; in checked studies, unresolved V genes account for under half, and no reason is known for the remainder. D and trimming were read from the DNA, whereas the V and J calls and clone size are those reported in that table. This sample comprises around 70,000 clones, approximately 94% of them detected only once. Jointly, the top ten make up more than 1.5% of the sample.

As concerns this clone: Its specific antigen is unknown. No base quality information exists; no much larger clone differs at one position.

The paper as a whole reports these results and caveats: The patients' HCMV serostatus was not known, and viral specificity was inferred solely from CDR3 sequence similarity. Sequencing depth differed between pre- and post-surgery blood, so clones missing from the pre-surgery sample may reflect undersampling.

The germline V gene sets CDR1 to SNHLY and CDR2 to FYNNEI. The CDR3 measures 15 amino acids from cysteine to phenylalanine. The entry retains the CDR3 DNA only, 45 bases that are in frame from base 1. At the junction V is shortened by 3 bases and J by 2 bases; bases outside the gene matches: 4. The V gene is TRBV2 and the J gene is TRBJ2-3, with 8 bases in between that match TRBD2. The receptor comes from a boy younger than two with tuberous sclerosis and intractable seizures. The sequenced sample was peripheral blood, obtained at surgery. The DNA sequence is TGTGCCAGCAGTGAGCTAGCGGGCCTCACAGATACGCAGTATTTT. Translated, it reads CASSELAGLTDTQYF.